A single sample is the source of the 21 T cell receptor beta chains below, sequenced in a study of response to subunit inactivated influenza vaccine. MiXCR, applied by TCRdb to the RT-PCR reads, yields one record per CDR3 protein. Here the sample spans about 650,000 distinct CDR3 sequences, around 15% being singletons. Sequenced material: PBMCs from blood, taken roughly 2 weeks before vaccination. The receptors were gathered from a man aged 45-65 years who received an inactivated influenza vaccine.

J is TRBJ2-7 and V is TRBV20-1; D may be TRBD2 (6 bases). The CDR3 is made up of 15 amino acids. In germline, CDR1 is DFQATT, CDR2 SNEGSKA (reference sequence). Trimming left V 5 bases short and J 3 bases short, with 20 bases between. The CDR3 region is CSACDGGLSYYEQYF. Here the CDR3 DNA reads TGCAGTGCTTGCGATGGGGGACTGTCATACTACGAGCAGTACTTC.

This clonotype was seen more than once but under ten times. This chain joins TRBV4-2 and TRBJ2-7; D possibly corresponds to TRBD2 (6 bases). The CDR3 runs 15 residues. Trimming removed 1 base at V and 1 base at J, with 11 bases between. Germline V gene lookup returns CDR1 LGHNA and CDR2 YNFKEQ. The CDR3 bases are TGTGCCAGCAGCCAAGGAGCCGCGGGATCCTACGAGCAGTACTTC. Its translation is CASSQGAAGSYEQYF.

The chain joins TRBV11-2 to TRBJ2-3, with D possibly being TRBD2 (6 bases). The V end lost 4 bases, the J end lost 6 bases, and 11 bases lay between the germline ends. The CDR3 loop spans 13 amino acids. The V gene's germline CDR1 is SGHAT and CDR2 FQNNGV. The CDR3 region has the DNA TGTGCCAGCAGCTCACACCTAGCGGATACGCAGTATTTT. Protein: CASSSHLADTQYF.

The chain has TRBV20-1 and TRBJ1-1; 8 bases line up with TRBD1. CDR3 length equals 14 residues. Germline trimming cut 4 bases from V and 1 base from J; bases unmatched to any gene: 5. From germline, CDR1 is DFQATT and CDR2 SNEGSKA (reference sequence). The CDR3 DNA sequence: TGCAGTGCTATACCGGGACAGGCGAACACTGAAGCTTTCTTT. Translated, it gives CSAIPGQANTEAFF.

In this sample, this clonotype turned up a few times. The CDR3 is CATSDDGQGVRETQYF. The CDR3 DNA reads as TGTGCCACCAGTGATGACGGACAGGGCGTTAGGGAGACCCAGTACTTC. The chain is built from TRBV24-1 and TRBJ2-5, with 8 bases identical to TRBD1. With V trimmed by 3 bases and J by 5 bases, 10 bases remained unmatched. CDR3 length equals 16 residues. CDR1 is KGHDR and CDR2 is SFDVKD in the germline V gene.

CDR3 DNA: TGCAGTGCTAGGGGTCGACAGGGTCCCTACAATGAGCAGTTCTTC. Protein: CSARGRQGPYNEQFF. The chain couples TRBV20-1 to TRBJ2-1; TRBD1 matches at 7 bases. This CDR3 is built from 15 residues. In germline, CDR1 is DFQATT, CDR2 SNEGSKA (reference sequence). V lost 3 bases and J lost 2; bases outside the gene matches: 7.

The rearrangement links TRBV4-1 to TRBJ2-1, with TRBD2 identical over 9 bases. The CDR3 sequence is 17 residues long. Germline CDR1 reads MGHRA; CDR2 reads YSYEKL. Germline trimming cut 1 base from V and 0 bases from J; bases unmatched to any gene: 4. CDR3: CASSQGLAGSSYNEQFF. The DNA for the CDR3 is TGCGCCAGCAGCCAAGGGCTAGCGGGGAGCTCCTACAATGAGCAGTTCTTC.

This clonotype has just a few counts. CDR3 sequence reads: CASSFGTVPNYGYTF. For the CDR3, the DNA is TGTGCCAGCAGCTTCGGGACAGTCCCTAACTATGGCTACACCTTC. V and J are TRBV7-2 and TRBJ1-2, with 7 nucleotides matching TRBD1. Germline lookup yields CDR1 SGHTA and CDR2 FQGNSA. The junction had 4 bases not matched to a gene; V was cut back by 3 bases and J by 0 bases. The CDR3 runs 15 residues.

The V and J genes are TRBV20-1 and TRBJ2-3; 10 bases are shared with TRBD2. The CDR3 is 14 amino acids. Trimming removed 3 bases from V and 14 bases from J; junction bases left unmatched: 14. Germline V lookup: CDR1 DFQATT, CDR2 SNEGSKA (reference sequence). The CDR3 DNA is TGCAGTGCTAGTATCTGGACTAGCGGAGAAACCGGGTATTTT. Its translation: CSASIWTSGETGYF.

In this sample, this clonotype turned up a few times. In nucleotides, the CDR3 is TGTGCCAGCAGTACAGGGAATCAGCCCCAGCATTTT. It is translated as CASSTGNQPQHF. The chain recombines TRBV7-9 with TRBJ1-5; D perhaps matches TRBD1 (6 bases). Trimming pared 6 bases from V and 4 bases from J, leaving 7 bases between. This CDR3 has 12 residues. Germline V gene lookup returns CDR1 SEHNR and CDR2 FQNEAQ (reference sequence). Based on the CDR3 plus reference TRBV7-9 and TRBJ1-5, the full variable domain is DTGVSQNPRHKITKRGQNVTFRCDPISEHNRLYWYRQTLGQGPEFLTYFQNEAQLEKSRLLSDRFSAERPKGSFSTLEIQRTEQGDSAMYLCASSTGNQPQHFGDGTRLSIL.

The chain recombines TRBV6-6 with TRBJ2-7; D may be TRBD2 (6 bases). V was cut by 0 bases and J by 7 bases, with 16 bases left in between. The germline V gene encodes CDR1 MNHNY and CDR2 SVGAGI (reference sequence). The CDR3 length is 15 residues. DNA for the CDR3: TGTGCCAGCAGTTACTCGGGGCAGGGAGGCTTGGAGCAGTACTTC. This translates into CASSYSGQGGLEQYF.

The rearrangement joins TRBV12-3 or TRBV12-4 to TRBJ1-2, with 8 bases that match TRBD1. V gave up 6 bases and J gave up 6 bases; unmatched junction bases: 3. CDR3 length equals 12 residues. CDR3: CASSDRGDGYTF. In nucleotides, the CDR3 is TGTGCCAGCAGCGACAGGGGAGATGGCTACACCTTC.

CDR3 protein: CASTLISGNTGELFF. DNA for the CDR3: TGTGCCAGCACCCTTATAAGCGGGAACACCGGGGAGCTGTTTTTT. The chain has TRBV2 and TRBJ2-2; D may be TRBD2 (5 bases). V lost 7 bases to trimming and J lost 1 base, with 13 bases between them. CDR3 length: 15 residues. Germline assignment: CDR1 SNHLY and CDR2 FYNNEI.

This clonotype occurred a few times. The chain links TRBV20-1 to TRBJ2-7; tentative D call: TRBD1 (6 bases). The CDR3 spans 14 residues. Germline V gene data show CDR1 as DFQATT and CDR2 as SNEGSKA (reference sequence). With 4 bases removed from V and 0 bases from J, the gap between germline ends came to 13 bases. CDR3 sequence (DNA): TGCAGTGCTACAGCCCAGGGGAGCTCCTACGAGCAGTACTTC. Its protein is CSATAQGSSYEQYF.

The J gene is TRBJ1-1, the V gene TRBV5-6; D perhaps matches TRBD1 (5 bases). V lost 0 bases to trimming and J lost 4 bases, with 10 bases between them. CDR3 size: 14 residues. Germline V CDR1 and CDR2: SGHDT, YYEEEE. CDR3 in DNA: TGTGCCAGCAGCTTGGTGGGACCGGGCACTGAAGCTTTCTTT. Translating gives CASSLVGPGTEAFF.

This clonotype was detected only a few times. The chain joins TRBV28 to TRBJ1-2; unclear D gene. This CDR3 has 15 amino acids. From germline, CDR1 is MDHEN and CDR2 SYDVKM. V shed 3 bases and J shed 3 bases, with 14 bases lying between them. Written as DNA, the CDR3 is TGTGCCAGCAGTTTCCCCCAGAGGGCTGACTATGGCTACACCTTC. Translating gives CASSFPQRADYGYTF.

This clonotype was seen a handful of times. The V gene is TRBV7-2, the J gene TRBJ2-5; 7 bases line up with TRBD1. V lost 5 bases, J lost 1 base, and 7 bases stayed unmatched. Germline CDR1 reads SGHTA; CDR2 reads FQGNSA. The CDR3 length is 15 residues. For the CDR3, the DNA is TGTGCCAGCAGCAGTCAGACAGGGACCCAAGAGACCCAGTACTTC. Protein product: CASSSQTGTQETQYF.

There are many counts of this clonotype. The chain carries TRBV20-1 and TRBJ2-7; TRBD2 might be the D (5 bases). Per the germline V gene, CDR1 is DFQATT and CDR2 is SNEGSKA (reference sequence). The V and J ends lost 1 base and 7 bases respectively, with 17 bases between them. This CDR3 region has 14 residues. The CDR3, as DNA: TGCAGTGCTAGAGCCGGCAGGTCCTCGGGGGAGCAGTACTTC. Its protein is CSARAGRSSGEQYF.

The chain combines TRBV28 with TRBJ2-1, with D maybe TRBD2 (6 bases). Trimming cost V 2 bases and J 0 bases, with 20 bases left between them. Germline values: CDR1 MDHEN, CDR2 SYDVKM. This CDR3 comprises 19 residues. The CDR3 sequence: CASSLTGTRGTSSYNEQFF. DNA of the CDR3: TGTGCCAGCAGTTTAACCGGGACTCGGGGGACGAGCTCCTACAATGAGCAGTTCTTC.

This clonotype was detected a few times. The V and J genes are TRBV12-3 or TRBV12-4 and TRBJ1-2; D remains ambiguous. V lost 6 bases to trimming and J lost 2 bases, with 10 bases between them. This CDR3 spans 13 amino acids. CDR3 DNA: TGTGCCAGCAGGACGGGAGGGAACTATGGCTACACCTTC. Protein sequence: CASRTGGNYGYTF.

This chain uses TRBV11-2 with TRBJ1-2; no definite D call. The length of the CDR3 is 15 residues. V gave up 0 bases and J gave up 6 bases, with 14 bases separating them. Germline CDR1 reads SGHAT; CDR2 reads FQNNGV. The CDR3 region is CASSLDGRSGHGYTF. CDR3 nucleotides: TGTGCCAGCAGCTTAGACGGCAGAAGCGGGCATGGCTACACCTTC.